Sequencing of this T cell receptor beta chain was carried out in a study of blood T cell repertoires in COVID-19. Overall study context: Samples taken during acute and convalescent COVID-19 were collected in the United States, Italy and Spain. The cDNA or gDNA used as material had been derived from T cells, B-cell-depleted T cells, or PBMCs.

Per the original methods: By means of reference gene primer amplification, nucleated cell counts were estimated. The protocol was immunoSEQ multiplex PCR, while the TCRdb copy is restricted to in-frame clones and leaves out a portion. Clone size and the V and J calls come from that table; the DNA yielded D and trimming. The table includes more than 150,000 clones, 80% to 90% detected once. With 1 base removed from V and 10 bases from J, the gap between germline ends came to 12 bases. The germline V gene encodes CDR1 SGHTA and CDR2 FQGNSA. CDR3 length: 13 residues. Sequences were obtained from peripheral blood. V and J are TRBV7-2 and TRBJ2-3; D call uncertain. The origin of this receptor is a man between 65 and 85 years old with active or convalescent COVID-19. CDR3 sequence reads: CASSLDSPAAQYF. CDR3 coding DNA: TGTGCCAGCAGCTTAGATTCTCCCGCGGCGCAGTATTTT.